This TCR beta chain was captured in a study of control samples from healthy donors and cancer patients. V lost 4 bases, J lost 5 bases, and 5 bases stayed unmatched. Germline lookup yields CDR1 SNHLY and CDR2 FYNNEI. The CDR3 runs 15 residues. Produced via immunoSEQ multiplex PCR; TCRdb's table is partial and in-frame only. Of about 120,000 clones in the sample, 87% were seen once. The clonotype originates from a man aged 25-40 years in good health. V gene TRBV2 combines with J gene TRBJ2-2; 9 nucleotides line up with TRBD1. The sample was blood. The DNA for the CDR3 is TGTGCCAGCAGTGGAGCACAGGGGGCGACCGGGGAGCTGTTTTTT. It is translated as CASSGAQGATGELFF.